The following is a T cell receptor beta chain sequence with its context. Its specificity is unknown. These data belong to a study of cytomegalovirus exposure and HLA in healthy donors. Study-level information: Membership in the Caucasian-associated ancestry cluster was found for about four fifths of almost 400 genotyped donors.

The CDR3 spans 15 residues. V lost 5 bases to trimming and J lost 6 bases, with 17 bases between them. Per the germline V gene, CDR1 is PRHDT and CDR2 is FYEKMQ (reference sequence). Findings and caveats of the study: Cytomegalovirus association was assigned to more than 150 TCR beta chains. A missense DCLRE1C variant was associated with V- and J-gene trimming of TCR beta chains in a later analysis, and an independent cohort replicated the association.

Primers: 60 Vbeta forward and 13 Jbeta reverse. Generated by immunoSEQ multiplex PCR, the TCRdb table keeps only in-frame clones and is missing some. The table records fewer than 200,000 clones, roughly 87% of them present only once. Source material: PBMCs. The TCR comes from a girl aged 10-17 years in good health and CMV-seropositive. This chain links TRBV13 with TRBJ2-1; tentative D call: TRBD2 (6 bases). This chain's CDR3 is CASSLAGIGRNEQFF. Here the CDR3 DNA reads TGTGCCAGCAGCCTGGCGGGAATCGGGCGCAATGAGCAGTTCTTC. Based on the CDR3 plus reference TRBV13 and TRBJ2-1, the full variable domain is AAGVIQSPRHLIKEKRETATLKCYPIPRHDTVYWYQQGPGQDPQFLISFYEKMQSDKGSIPDRFSAQQFSDYHSELNMSSLELGDSALYFCASSLAGIGRNEQFFGPGTRLTVL.